The rows below give T cell receptor beta chains drawn from one sample of a study of immune evolution from preneoplasia to lung adenocarcinoma. Sequencing used immunoSEQ multiplex PCR; TCRdb keeps in-frame clones, though not all of them. The sample carries 39,000 or so clones, roughly 80% recorded once. The specimen sequenced was FFPE invasive lung adenocarcinoma tissue. These receptors were taken from a person between 55 and 69 years old with lung adenocarcinoma. The CDR3 runs from the conserved cysteine through the conserved F or W. Fields, in order: CDR3 length, J gene, D gene, clone size, V gene, CDR3 protein, CDR3 DNA. A D gene is named only where the DNA matches it firmly. Rows may omit the clone size; those that give it use once, few, many or a size class.

16,TRBJ2-3,TRBD1,.,TRBV5-1,CASSFGRGQVTDTQYF,TGCGCCAGCAGCTTCGGCAGGGGGCAGGTAACAGATACGCAGTATTTT
14,TRBJ2-1,TRBD1,.,TRBV19,CASSSQGDYNEQFF,TGTGCCAGTAGTAGCCAGGGGGATTACAATGAGCAGTTCTTC
14,TRBJ2-5,TRBD1,.,TRBV4-2,CASSQGTGGETQYF,TGTGCCAGCAGCCAAGGGACAGGGGGAGAGACCCAGTACTTC
14,TRBJ2-7,TRBD1,.,TRBV6-5,CASSGTGITYEQYF,TGTGCCAGCAGTGGGACAGGGATAACCTACGAGCAGTACTTC
15,TRBJ1-4,.,.,TRBV18,CASSPAQVLNEKLFF,TGTGCCAGCTCACCGGCCCAGGTCCTAAATGAAAAACTGTTTTTT
15,TRBJ2-3,.,.,TRBV5-1,CASRRDSASQDTQYF,TGCGCCAGCAGAAGGGATAGCGCCTCCCAAGATACGCAGTATTTT
14,TRBJ2-6,.,.,TRBV7-2,CASSLAAGANVLTF,TGTGCCAGCAGCTTAGCGGCTGGGGCCAACGTCCTGACTTTC
15,TRBJ2-1,TRBD1,.,TRBV5-1,CASSLAATGGLEQFF,TGCGCCAGCAGCTTGGCCGCGACAGGGGGCCTTGAGCAGTTCTTC
14,TRBJ2-7,.,once,TRBV6-1,CASSDRTNSYEQYF,TGTGCCAGCAGTGATCGGACAAACTCCTACGAGCAGTACTTC
15,TRBJ2-3,.,.,TRBV9,CASSVSDYSTDTQYF,TGTGCCAGCAGCGTATCAGACTACAGCACAGATACGCAGTATTTT
14,TRBJ2-5,.,.,TRBV28,CASSLRASYETQYF,TGTGCCAGCAGTTTACGGGCTAGTTATGAGACCCAGTACTTC
13,TRBJ2-1,.,.,TRBV2,CASSAQVYNEQFF,TGTGCCAGCAGTGCGCAGGTGTACAATGAGCAGTTCTTC
14,TRBJ2-7,TRBD2,.,TRBV11-2,CASSLDGTIYEQYF,TGTGCCAGCAGCTTAGACGGGACTATCTACGAGCAGTACTTC
14,TRBJ2-1,.,.,TRBV29-1,CSVDAGSSYNEQFF,TGCAGCGTTGATGCCGGGAGCTCCTACAATGAGCAGTTCTTC
12,TRBJ2-2,.,.,TRBV29-1,CSVGKNTGELFF,TGCAGCGTTGGGAAGAACACCGGGGAGCTGTTTTTT
13,TRBJ1-5,.,once,TRBV6-5,CASSQQGRQPQHF,TGTGCCAGCAGTCAGCAGGGGAGGCAGCCCCAGCATTTT
15,TRBJ2-7,.,.,TRBV28,CASSLSGGMKYEQYF,TGTGCCAGCAGTTTATCCGGCGGGATGAAGTACGAGCAGTACTTC
12,TRBJ1-5,.,.,TRBV6-5,CASSSIGRPQHF,TGTGCCAGCAGCTCTATCGGGCGGCCCCAGCATTTT
11,TRBJ2-1,.,once,TRBV6-5,CASSYAQNQFF,TGTGCCAGCAGTTACGCCCAGAATCAGTTCTTC
17,TRBJ1-3,TRBD1,few,TRBV28,CASSYPTGTGYLNTIYF,TGTGCCAGCAGTTACCCTACCGGGACAGGATATTTAAACACCATATATTTT
11,TRBJ1-5,.,.,TRBV5-8,CASSLKQPQHF,TGTGCCAGCAGCTTGAAGCAGCCCCAGCATTTT
16,TRBJ2-7,TRBD1,.,TRBV7-6,CASSTREGQGANEQYF,TGTGCCAGCAGCACCAGGGAGGGACAGGGGGCGAACGAGCAGTACTTC
13,TRBJ1-1,TRBD1,.,TRBV29-1,CSGGTGGNTEAFF,TGCAGCGGAGGGACAGGGGGCAACACTGAAGCTTTCTTT
16,TRBJ2-2,.,.,TRBV5-6,CASSSPGTRNTGELFF,TGTGCCAGCAGCTCCCCCGGGACAAGGAACACCGGGGAGCTGTTTTTT
15,TRBJ2-1,TRBD2,.,TRBV5-1,CASSLAAGGYNEQFF,TGCGCCAGCAGCTTGGCGGCGGGAGGGTACAATGAGCAGTTCTTC
18,TRBJ1-1,.,.,TRBV28,CASSLYGRASGLNTEAFF,TGTGCCAGCAGTTTATACGGGAGGGCTTCGGGGTTGAACACTGAAGCTTTCTTT
15,TRBJ2-6,.,.,TRBV28,CASSNEISGANVLTF,TGTGCCAGCAGCAATGAAATCTCTGGGGCCAACGTCCTGACTTTC
15,TRBJ2-7,.,.,TRBV7-2,CASTPRAGGLYEQYF,TGTGCCAGCACCCCCCGGGCAGGCGGTTTGTACGAGCAGTACTTC
16,TRBJ1-5,TRBD1,once,TRBV7-2,CASSLSGQGFGQPQHF,TGTGCCAGCAGCTTATCTGGACAGGGATTCGGTCAGCCCCAGCATTTT
14,TRBJ2-5,.,.,TRBV5-4,CASSLGHLQETQYF,TGTGCCAGCAGCTTGGGGCACTTACAAGAGACCCAGTACTTC
15,TRBJ1-1,.,.,TRBV18,CASSPGIDRNTEAFF,TGTGCCAGCTCACCGGGGATCGACAGGAACACTGAAGCTTTCTTT
15,TRBJ1-1,TRBD1,.,TRBV28,CASSSDRGGNTEAFF,TGTGCCAGCAGTTCTGACAGGGGGGGGAACACTGAAGCTTTCTTT
16,TRBJ2-1,TRBD2,.,TRBV5-1,CASSYHSGRESNEQFF,TGCGCCAGCAGCTACCATAGCGGGAGGGAGTCTAATGAGCAGTTCTTC
14,TRBJ1-2,.,few,TRBV28,CASSLIGSGYGYTF,TGTGCCAGCAGTTTAATAGGGTCTGGCTATGGCTACACCTTC